This T cell receptor (beta chain) derives from a study of CD8 T cells in Susac syndrome. RNA was extracted with the RNeasy kit, and a quantity of about 0.45 to 1 ug was reverse transcribed using random hexamers. TCRdb reprocessed the immunoSEQ multiplex PCR reads via MiXCR and lists one record per CDR3 protein. The table lists over 120,000 distinct CDR3 sequences, just under 95% of them singletons, with more than 0.11% in the top ten. A note on this clonotype: Its antigen is currently unknown.

Whole-study findings and limits: The CD4+ T cell repertoire of patients with Susac syndrome showed no detectable clonal expansion. As the study acknowledged, the number of individuals in its TCR sequencing and HLA analysis was relatively small.

Sequencing of TCR beta was performed on blood CD8+ T cells and on blood CD4+ T cells. TEMRA cells were FACS-enriched, while CD8+ and CD4+ T cells were negatively isolated. The V end was cut by 2 bases, the J end by 0 bases, with 17 bases between. Germline V lookup: CDR1 GTSNPN, CDR2 SVGIG (reference sequence). This CDR3 contains 17 residues. This receptor was identified in a human donor with Susac syndrome. The sequencing sample was made of CD4+ T cells from PBMCs. The V gene is TRBV30, the J gene TRBJ1-5; possibly TRBD1 for D (5 bases). CDR3 nucleotides: TGTGCCTGGAGTTATACGAGGGACGTTTATAGCAATCAGCCCCAGCATTTT. It is translated as CAWSYTRDVYSNQPQHF.